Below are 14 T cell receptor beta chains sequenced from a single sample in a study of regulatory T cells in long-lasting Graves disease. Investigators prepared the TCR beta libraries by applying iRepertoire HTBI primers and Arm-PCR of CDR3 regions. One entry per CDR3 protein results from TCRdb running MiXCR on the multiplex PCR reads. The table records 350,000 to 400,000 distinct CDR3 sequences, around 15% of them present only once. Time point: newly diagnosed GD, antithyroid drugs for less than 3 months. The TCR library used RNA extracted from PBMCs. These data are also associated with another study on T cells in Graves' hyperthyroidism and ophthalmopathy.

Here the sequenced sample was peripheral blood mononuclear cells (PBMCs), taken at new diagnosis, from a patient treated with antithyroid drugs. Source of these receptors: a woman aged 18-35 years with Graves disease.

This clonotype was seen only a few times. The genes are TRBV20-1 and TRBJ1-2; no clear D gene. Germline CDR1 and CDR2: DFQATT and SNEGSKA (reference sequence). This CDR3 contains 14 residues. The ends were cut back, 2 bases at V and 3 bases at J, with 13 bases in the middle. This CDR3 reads CSARREGRDYGYTF. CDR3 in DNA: TGCAGTGCTAGAAGAGAGGGAAGGGACTATGGCTACACCTTC.

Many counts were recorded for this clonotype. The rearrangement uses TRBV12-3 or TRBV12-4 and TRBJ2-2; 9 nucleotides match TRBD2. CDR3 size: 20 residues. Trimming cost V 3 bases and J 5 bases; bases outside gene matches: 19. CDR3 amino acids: CASSFSWRGENSGRTGELFF. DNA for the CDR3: TGTGCCAGCAGTTTTTCCTGGAGGGGGGAAAATAGCGGGAGAACCGGGGAGCTGTTTTTT.

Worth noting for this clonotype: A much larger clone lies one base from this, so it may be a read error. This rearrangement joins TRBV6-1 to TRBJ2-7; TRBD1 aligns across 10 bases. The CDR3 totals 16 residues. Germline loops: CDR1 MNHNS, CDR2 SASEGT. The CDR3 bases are TGTGCCAGCAGTCCCCGCGAGGGACAGGGGACCTACGGGCAGTACTTC. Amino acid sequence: CASSPREGQGTYGQYF.

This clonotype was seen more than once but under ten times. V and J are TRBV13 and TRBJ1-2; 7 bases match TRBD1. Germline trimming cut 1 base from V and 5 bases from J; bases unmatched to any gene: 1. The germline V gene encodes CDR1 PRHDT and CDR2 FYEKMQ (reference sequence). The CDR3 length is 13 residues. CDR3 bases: TGTGCCAGCAGCTTAGCACAGGGGTATGGCTACACCTTC. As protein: CASSLAQGYGYTF. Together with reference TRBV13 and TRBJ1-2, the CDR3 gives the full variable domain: AAGVIQSPRHLIKEKRETATLKCYPIPRHDTVYWYQQGPGQDPQFLISFYEKMQSDKGSIPDRFSAQQFSDYHSELNMSSLELGDSALYFCASSLAQGYGYTFGSGTRLTVV.

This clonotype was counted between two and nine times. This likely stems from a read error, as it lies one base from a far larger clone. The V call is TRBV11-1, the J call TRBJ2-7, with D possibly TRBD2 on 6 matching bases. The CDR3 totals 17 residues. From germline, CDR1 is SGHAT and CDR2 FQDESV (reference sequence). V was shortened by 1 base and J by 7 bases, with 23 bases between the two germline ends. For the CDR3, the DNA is TGTGCCAGCAGCTTAGGTGTACGGCGGGACTGGCGCAATGAGCAGTACTTC. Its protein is CASSLGVRRDWRNEQYF. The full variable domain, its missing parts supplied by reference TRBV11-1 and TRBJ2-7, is EAEVAQSPRYKITEKSQAVAFWCDPISGHATLYWYRQILGQGPELLVQFQDESVVDDSQLPKDRFSAERLKGVDSTLKIQPAELGDSAMYLCASSLGVRRDWRNEQYFGPGTRLTVT.

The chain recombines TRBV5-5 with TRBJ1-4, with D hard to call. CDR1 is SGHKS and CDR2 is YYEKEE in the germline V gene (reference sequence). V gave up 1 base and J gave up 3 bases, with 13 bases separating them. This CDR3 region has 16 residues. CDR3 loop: CASSLPSGDPNEKLFF. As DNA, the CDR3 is TGTGCCAGCAGCTTGCCTTCGGGAGACCCTAATGAAAAACTGTTTTTT.

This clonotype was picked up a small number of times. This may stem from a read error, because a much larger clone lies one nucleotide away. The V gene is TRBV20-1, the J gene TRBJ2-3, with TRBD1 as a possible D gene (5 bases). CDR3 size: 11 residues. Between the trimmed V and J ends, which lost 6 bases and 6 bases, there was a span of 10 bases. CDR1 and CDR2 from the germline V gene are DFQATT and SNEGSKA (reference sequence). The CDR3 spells CSAKGDDTQYF. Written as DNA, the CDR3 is TGCAGTGCCAAAGGGGATGATACGCAGTATTTT.

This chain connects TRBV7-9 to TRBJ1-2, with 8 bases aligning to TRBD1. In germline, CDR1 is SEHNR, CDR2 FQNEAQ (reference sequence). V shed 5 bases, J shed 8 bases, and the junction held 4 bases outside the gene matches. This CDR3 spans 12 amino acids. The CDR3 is CASSTGQAGYTF. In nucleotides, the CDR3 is TGTGCCAGCAGCACGGGACAGGCAGGCTACACCTTC. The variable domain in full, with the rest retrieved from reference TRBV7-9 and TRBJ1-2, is DTGVSQNPRHKITKRGQNVTFRCDPISEHNRLYWYRQTLGQGPEFLTYFQNEAQLEKSRLLSDRFSAERPKGSFSTLEIQRTEQGDSAMYLCASSTGQAGYTFGSGTRLTVV.

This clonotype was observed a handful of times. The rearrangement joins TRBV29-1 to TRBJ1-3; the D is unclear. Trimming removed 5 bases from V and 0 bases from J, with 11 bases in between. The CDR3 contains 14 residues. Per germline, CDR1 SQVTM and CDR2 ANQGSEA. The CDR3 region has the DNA TGCAGCGTTTGCACCGATCGCTCTGGAAACACCATATATTTT. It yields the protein CSVCTDRSGNTIYF.

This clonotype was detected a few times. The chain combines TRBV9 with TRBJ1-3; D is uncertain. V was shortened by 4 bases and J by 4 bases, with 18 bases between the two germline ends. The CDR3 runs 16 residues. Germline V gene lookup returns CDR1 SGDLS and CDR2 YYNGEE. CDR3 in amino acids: CASSRSGQRSGNTIYF. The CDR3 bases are TGTGCCAGCAGCCGAAGCGGTCAGAGGTCGGGAAACACCATATATTTT.

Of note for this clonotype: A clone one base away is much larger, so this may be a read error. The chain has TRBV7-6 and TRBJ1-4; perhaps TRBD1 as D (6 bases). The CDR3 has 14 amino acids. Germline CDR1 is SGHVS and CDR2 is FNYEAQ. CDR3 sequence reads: CANSSMDSNEKLFF. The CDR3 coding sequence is TGTGCCAACAGCTCCATGGACAGTAATGAAAAACTGTTTTTT.

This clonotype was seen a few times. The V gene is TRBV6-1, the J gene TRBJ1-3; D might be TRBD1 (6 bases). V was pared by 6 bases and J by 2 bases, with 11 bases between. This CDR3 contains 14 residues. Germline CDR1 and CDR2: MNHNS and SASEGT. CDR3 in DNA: TGTGCCAGCAGGAAGCAGGGGACTGGAAACACCATATATTTT. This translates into CASRKQGTGNTIYF.

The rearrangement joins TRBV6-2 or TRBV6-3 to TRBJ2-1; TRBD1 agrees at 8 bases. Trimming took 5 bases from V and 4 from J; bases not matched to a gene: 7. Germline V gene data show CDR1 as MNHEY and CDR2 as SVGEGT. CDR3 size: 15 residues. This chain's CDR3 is CASSADRVSYNEQFF. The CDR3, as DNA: TGTGCCAGCAGTGCGGACAGGGTCAGTTACAATGAGCAGTTCTTC.

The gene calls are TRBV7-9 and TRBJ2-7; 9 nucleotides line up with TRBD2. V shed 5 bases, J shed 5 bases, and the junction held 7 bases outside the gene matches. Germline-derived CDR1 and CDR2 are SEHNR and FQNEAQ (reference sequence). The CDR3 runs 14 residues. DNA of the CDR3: TGTGCCAGCAGCATGGGACTAGCAAGCAACGAGCAGTACTTC. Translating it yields CASSMGLASNEQYF. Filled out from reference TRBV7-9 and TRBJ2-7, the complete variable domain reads DTGVSQNPRHKITKRGQNVTFRCDPISEHNRLYWYRQTLGQGPEFLTYFQNEAQLEKSRLLSDRFSAERPKGSFSTLEIQRTEQGDSAMYLCASSMGLASNEQYFGPGTRLTVT.